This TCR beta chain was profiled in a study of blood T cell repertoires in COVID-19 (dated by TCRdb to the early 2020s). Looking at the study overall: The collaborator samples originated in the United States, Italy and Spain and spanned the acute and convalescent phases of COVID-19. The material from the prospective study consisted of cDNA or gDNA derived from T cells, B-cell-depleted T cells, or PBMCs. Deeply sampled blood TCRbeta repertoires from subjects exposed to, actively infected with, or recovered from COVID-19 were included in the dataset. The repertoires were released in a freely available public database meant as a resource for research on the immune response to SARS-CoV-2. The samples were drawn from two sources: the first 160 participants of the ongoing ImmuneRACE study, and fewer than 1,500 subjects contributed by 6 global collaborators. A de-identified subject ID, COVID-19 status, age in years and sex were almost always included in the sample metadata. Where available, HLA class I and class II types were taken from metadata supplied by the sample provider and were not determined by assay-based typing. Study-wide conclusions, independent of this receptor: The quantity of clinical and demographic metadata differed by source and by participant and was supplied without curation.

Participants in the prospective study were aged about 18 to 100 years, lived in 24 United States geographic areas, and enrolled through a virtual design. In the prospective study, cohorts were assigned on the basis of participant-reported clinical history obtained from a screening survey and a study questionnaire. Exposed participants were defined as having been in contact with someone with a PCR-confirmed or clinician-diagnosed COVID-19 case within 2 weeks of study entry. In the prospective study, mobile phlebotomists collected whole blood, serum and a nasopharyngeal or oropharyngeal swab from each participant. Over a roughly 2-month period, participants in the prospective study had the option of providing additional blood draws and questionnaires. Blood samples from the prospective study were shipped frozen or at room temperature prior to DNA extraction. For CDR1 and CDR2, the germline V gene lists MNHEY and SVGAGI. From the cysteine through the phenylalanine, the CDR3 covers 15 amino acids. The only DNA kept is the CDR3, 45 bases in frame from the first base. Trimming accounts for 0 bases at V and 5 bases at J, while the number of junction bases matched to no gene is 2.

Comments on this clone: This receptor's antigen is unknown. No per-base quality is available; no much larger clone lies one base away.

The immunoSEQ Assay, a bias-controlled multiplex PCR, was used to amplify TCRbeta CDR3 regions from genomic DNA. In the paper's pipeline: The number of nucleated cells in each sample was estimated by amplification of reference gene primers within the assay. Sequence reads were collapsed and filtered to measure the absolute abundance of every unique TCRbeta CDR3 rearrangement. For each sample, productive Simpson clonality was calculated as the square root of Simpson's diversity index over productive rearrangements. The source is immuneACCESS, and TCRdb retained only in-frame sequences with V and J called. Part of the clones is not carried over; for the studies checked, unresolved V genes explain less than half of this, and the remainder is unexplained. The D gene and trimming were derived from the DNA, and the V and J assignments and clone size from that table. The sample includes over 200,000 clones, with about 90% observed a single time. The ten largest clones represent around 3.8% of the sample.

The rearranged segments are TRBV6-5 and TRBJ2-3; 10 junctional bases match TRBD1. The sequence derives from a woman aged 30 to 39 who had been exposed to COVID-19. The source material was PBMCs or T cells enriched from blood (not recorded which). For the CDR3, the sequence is CASSYSGQGLDTQYF. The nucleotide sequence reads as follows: TGTGCCAGCAGTTACTCGGGACAGGGGTTAGATACGCAGTATTTT.